The next 20 T cell receptor beta chains were all read from a single sample in a study of human T cells and chemical hapten exposure. Regarding time point: pre-sensitization, week 0. Treatment in this sample: therapeutic diphenylcyclopropenone sensitization with weekly scalp DPC. TCRdb ran MiXCR on the RACE reads and lists one entry per CDR3 protein. The sample carries 190,000 or so distinct CDR3 sequences, almost 30% recorded once. The sequencing here drew on whole blood, taken in connection with sensitization to the hapten diphenylcyclopropenone (DPC). The receptors stem from a woman aged 25 to 39 with alopecia areata. Some clones in this sample may be carry-over from other donors' samples.

In this sample, this clonotype turned up a few times. An end of the junction does not agree with germline; a read error may underlie this. CDR3 in amino acids: CASSRTAF. DNA for the CDR3: TGTGCCAGCAGCCGTACGGCCTTC. The chain combines TRBV12-3 or TRBV12-4 with TRBJ1-2; D not certain. The CDR3 length is 8 residues.

The rearrangement joins TRBV4-1 to TRBJ1-1, with 8 bases matching TRBD1. V shed 3 bases, J shed 2 bases, and the junction held 2 bases outside the gene matches. The CDR3 spans 14 residues. CDR1 and CDR2 from the germline V gene are MGHRA and YSYEKL. This CDR3 reads CASSQGQVNTEAFF. In DNA form, the CDR3 reads TGCGCCAGCAGCCAGGGACAGGTTAACACTGAAGCTTTCTTT.

This clonotype was picked up a small number of times. The chain joins TRBV9 to TRBJ2-1; TRBD1 matches at 9 bases. The CDR3 runs 15 residues. The germline V gene has CDR1 SGDLS and CDR2 YYNGEE. V was pared by 0 bases and J by 7 bases, with 5 bases of the junction left unmatched. The CDR3 spells CASSVGWDRDNEQFF. The CDR3 nucleotides read TGTGCCAGCAGCGTAGGTTGGGACAGGGATAATGAGCAGTTCTTC.

The V and J genes are TRBV18 and TRBJ2-3; TRBD1 is a possible D gene (6 bases). Germline V gene sequence: CDR1 KGHSH, CDR2 LQKENI. The CDR3 length is 17 residues. The V end lost 4 bases, the J end lost 2 bases, and 19 bases lay between the germline ends. The CDR3 spells CASSLRQAKNPTDTQYF. CDR3 sequence (DNA): TGTGCCAGCTCACTCCGACAGGCCAAGAATCCCACAGATACGCAGTATTTT.

The rearrangement uses TRBV2 and TRBJ1-1; D possibly corresponds to TRBD1 (5 bases). Germline V gives CDR1 SNHLY, CDR2 FYNNEI. With 6 bases removed from V and 4 bases from J, the gap between germline ends came to 12 bases. CDR3 length equals 13 residues. CDR3 DNA: TGTGCCAGCAGAGATAGGGGTCCCACTGAAGCTTTCTTT. It is translated as CASRDRGPTEAFF. Looking up the rest from reference TRBV2 and TRBJ1-1 gives the full variable domain: EPEVTQTPSHQVTQMGQEVILRCVPISNHLYFYWYRQILGQKVEFLVSFYNNEISEKSEIFDDQFSVERPDGSNFTLKIRSTKLEDSAMYFCASRDRGPTEAFFGQGTRLTVV.

V is TRBV27 and J is TRBJ2-1; TRBD2 agrees at 7 bases. The germline V gene has CDR1 MNHEY and CDR2 SMNVEV (reference sequence). J lost 3 bases, V lost 3 bases, and 5 bases had no gene match. This CDR3 has 15 residues. CDR3 region: CASSFRGGSYNEQFF. CDR3 in DNA: TGTGCCAGCAGTTTTCGGGGCGGGAGCTACAATGAGCAGTTCTTC.

The chain is built from TRBV4-2 and TRBJ2-7; tentatively, D is TRBD2 (6 bases). Germline CDR1 reads LGHNA; CDR2 reads YNFKEQ. There are 14 residues in the CDR3. Deletions cut 1 base from V and 2 bases from J, with 9 bases between. The CDR3 DNA reads as TGTGCCAGCAGCCAAGGACTAGGGGCCTACGAGCAGTACTTC. It is translated as CASSQGLGAYEQYF.

This clonotype was found a few times. This chain links TRBV27 with TRBJ2-2; D is undetermined. V was shortened by 8 bases and J by 0 bases, with 13 bases between the two germline ends. CDR3 length equals 15 residues. Germline V gene lookup returns CDR1 MNHEY and CDR2 SMNVEV (reference sequence). The CDR3 nucleotides read TGTGCCAGCGGAAGGACGGCGGCGAACACCGGGGAGCTGTTTTTT. The encoded protein is CASGRTAANTGELFF.

The V call is TRBV5-1, the J call TRBJ1-5, with 7 bases lining up with TRBD1. V lost 4 bases and J lost 6; bases outside the gene matches: 7. The CDR3 length is 14 residues. Germline V gene data show CDR1 as SGHRS and CDR2 as YFSETQ. The CDR3 DNA sequence: TGCGCCAGCAGCCCACAGGGGCAGGGTCAGCCCCAGCATTTT. Amino acids: CASSPQGQGQPQHF.

This clonotype showed up just a few times. The rearrangement links TRBV6-6 to TRBJ2-7; D is ambiguous. V lost 0 bases, J lost 3 bases, and 9 bases lay in between. The germline gives CDR1 MNHNY, CDR2 SVGAGI (reference sequence). The length of the CDR3 is 14 residues. The CDR3 nucleotides are TGTGCCAGCAGTTACTCGACATCGAACTACGAGCAGTACTTC. Its translation: CASSYSTSNYEQYF.

V and J are TRBV7-2 and TRBJ1-2, with unresolved D. The ends were cut back, 0 bases at V and 8 bases at J, with 10 bases in the middle. The CDR3 extends over 13 amino acids. Germline V gene lookup returns CDR1 SGHTA and CDR2 FQGNSA. CDR3 in amino acids: CASSLASGSGYTF. The CDR3 nucleotides are TGTGCCAGCAGCTTAGCTTCCGGCAGCGGCTACACCTTC.

The CDR3 DNA reads TGCAGCGCCATGGGGGCACAGGTGCCATTTTACAATGAGCAGTTCTTC. Its translation is CSAMGAQVPFYNEQFF. The gene calls are TRBV29-1 and TRBJ2-1; a weak D match, TRBD1 (6 bases). CDR3 length: 16 residues. Trimming cost V 7 bases and J 4 bases, with 23 bases left between them. Germline assignment: CDR1 SQVTM and CDR2 ANQGSEA.

The V and J genes are TRBV6-4 and TRBJ2-1; the match to TRBD1 covers 7 bases. Germline V gene sequence: CDR1 MRHNA, CDR2 SNTAGT. Unmatched junction bases numbered 7, after V lost 5 bases and J lost 3 bases. This CDR3 has 15 amino acids. CDR3 loop: CASSQTGSLYNEQFF. In DNA form, the CDR3 reads TGTGCCAGCAGTCAGACAGGGAGCCTCTACAATGAGCAGTTCTTC.

V is TRBV5-1 and J is TRBJ2-7; maybe TRBD1 (5 bases). Trimming took 1 base from V and 3 from J, leaving 14 bases between them. The CDR3 loop spans 15 amino acids. The germline gives CDR1 SGHRS, CDR2 YFSETQ. This chain's CDR3 is CASSLTGRSGYEQYF. CDR3 bases: TGCGCCAGCAGCTTGACAGGAAGGTCGGGCTACGAGCAGTACTTC.

This clonotype appeared a single time. The chain joins TRBV11-3 to TRBJ2-7; D is ambiguous. Trimming pared 5 bases from V and 2 bases from J, leaving 10 bases between. Germline CDR1 is SGHNT and CDR2 is YENEEA. There are 13 residues in the CDR3. The CDR3 is CASSQTETYEQYF. CDR3 sequence (DNA): TGTGCCAGCAGCCAGACTGAGACCTACGAGCAGTACTTC.

This chain uses TRBV28 with TRBJ1-1, with TRBD1 matching over 8 bases. The V gene end was trimmed by 4 bases and the J gene end by 4 bases; junction bases not matched to a gene: 8. The CDR3 has 15 amino acids. From germline, CDR1 is MDHEN and CDR2 SYDVKM. DNA of the CDR3: TGTGCCAGCAGTTCAGGACAGGGCTGGGGCACTGAAGCTTTCTTT. It specifies CASSSGQGWGTEAFF.

This clonotype was picked up a small number of times. The rearrangement joins TRBV28 to TRBJ2-7; either TRBD1 or TRBD2 may supply D (5 bases each). The V gene lost 6 bases and the J gene lost 6 bases, with 12 bases spanning the gap. Germline V CDR1 and CDR2: MDHEN, SYDVKM. The CDR3 contains 12 residues. CDR3 residues: CASRSGTSEQYF. The CDR3 DNA follows: TGTGCCAGCAGATCCGGGACCTCCGAGCAGTACTTC.

The chain recombines TRBV2 with TRBJ2-7; a weak D match, TRBD1 (5 bases). Per germline, CDR1 SNHLY and CDR2 FYNNEI. V dropped 7 bases and J dropped 4 bases, with 14 bases sitting between them. CDR3 length: 13 residues. The CDR3 is CASTLDTPYEQYF. The CDR3, as DNA: TGTGCCAGCACCCTGGACACACCATACGAGCAGTACTTC.

This rearrangement joins TRBV27 to TRBJ2-5; D possibly matches TRBD1 or TRBD2 (5 bases each). CDR1 MNHEY and CDR2 SMNVEV come from the germline V gene (reference sequence). Trimming removed 5 bases at V and 5 bases at J, with 15 bases between. The CDR3 covers 14 residues. The CDR3, as DNA: TGTGCCAGCAGTCCCGATTACGGGGCGGAGACCCAGTACTTC. This codes for CASSPDYGAETQYF.

This clonotype has only a few counts. This chain uses TRBV29-1 with TRBJ1-1; D is unclear. The ends were cut back, 1 base at V and 6 bases at J, with 9 bases in the middle. The germline CDR1 and CDR2 sequences are SQVTM and ANQGSEA. The CDR3 loop spans 12 amino acids. CDR3 sequence: CSVEGVGSEAFF. CDR3 DNA sequence: TGCAGCGTTGAAGGCGTCGGCTCTGAAGCTTTCTTT.